The clone carrying this TCR beta chain occurred many times. The antigen is not known. Germline V lookup: CDR1 MGHDK, CDR2 SYGVNS. There are 16 residues in the CDR3. Trimming stripped 3 bases from V and 3 bases from J, with 15 bases between. Each CDR3 protein gets one entry after TCRdb re-called the 5' RACE reads with MiXCR. The repertoire has 20,000 to 25,000 distinct CDR3 sequences, roughly 33% of them found once; the top ten carry around 2.3%. Study-level results: Tumor memory CD4+ T cell TCR gene usage clustered with blood and lymph node memory CD4+ cells and lymph node naive CD4+ cells. Tumor Treg TCRs overlapped most with tumor naive CD4+ cells.

Sequenced input: tumor-infiltrating naive CD4+ T cells sorted from the breast tumor. Documented subset: naive CD4+ T cells, CD4+CD45RA+CD25-. The chain joins TRBV25-1 to TRBJ2-1; D tentatively reads TRBD1 or TRBD2 (5 bases each). This sequence was found in a female donor with breast cancer. CDR3: CASSDHGTPLYNEQFF. The CDR3, as DNA: TGTGCCAGCAGTGATCACGGGACCCCCCTCTACAATGAGCAGTTCTTC.